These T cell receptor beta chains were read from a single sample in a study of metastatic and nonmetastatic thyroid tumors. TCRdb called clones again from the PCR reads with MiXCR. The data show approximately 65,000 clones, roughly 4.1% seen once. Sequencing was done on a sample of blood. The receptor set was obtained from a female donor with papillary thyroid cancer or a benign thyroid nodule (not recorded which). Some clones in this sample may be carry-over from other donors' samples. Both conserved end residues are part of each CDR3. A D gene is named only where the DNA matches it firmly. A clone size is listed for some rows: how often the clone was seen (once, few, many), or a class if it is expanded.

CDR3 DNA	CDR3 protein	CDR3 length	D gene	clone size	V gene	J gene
TGTGCCAGCAGTGAAGGGGAAAATCAGCCCCAGCATTTT	CASSEGENQPQHF	13	NA	many	TRBV2	TRBJ1-5
TGTGCTCATCCATGCGACATGGGGACGACTGACGAGCAGTACTTC	CAHPCDMGTTDEQYF	15	NA	NA	TRBV28	TRBJ2-7
TGTGCCAGCTCACCAGCAGGAACAAGGCTGAACACTGAAGCTTTCTTT	CASSPAGTRLNTEAFF	16	NA	NA	TRBV18	TRBJ1-1
TGTGCCCTAGAGGGGGGCTCGGGCTATGGCTACACCTTC	CALEGGSGYGYTF	13	NA	many	TRBV7-9	TRBJ1-2
TGCGCCAGCAGCTTGGATGCAGGATCGGGTTCACCCCTCCACTTT	CASSLDAGSGSPLHF	15	NA	few	TRBV5-1	TRBJ1-6
TGTGCCAGCAGCCGTTCTACAGGGAGGGCGAACACTGAAGCTTTCTTT	CASSRSTGRANTEAFF	16	NA	many	TRBV4-2	TRBJ1-1
TGTGAAGGCAGCCCGACTAGCGGAGTCCCCACCCAGTACTTC	CEGSPTSGVPTQYF	14	TRBD2	few	TRBV11-2	TRBJ2-5
TGTGCCAGCAGTGAACGACAGGGGAGGGGCTCTGGGGCCAACGTCCTGACTTTC	CASSERQGRGSGANVLTF	18	NA	few	TRBV6-1	TRBJ2-6
TGTGCCAGTACCCCACGGCTAGCGGGAACCGGGAACACCGGGGAGCTGTTTTTT	CASTPRLAGTGNTGELFF	18	TRBD2	NA	TRBV12-3/TRBV12-4	TRBJ2-2
TGTGCCAGCAGCTACACAGGGACTCACACCGGGGAGCTGTCTTTT	CASSYTGTHTGELSF	15	NA	few	TRBV6-2/TRBV6-3	TRBJ2-2
TGTGCCAGCAGACTAGGTCAGTTCTCCTACAATGAGCAGTTCTTC	CASRLGQFSYNEQFF	15	NA	NA	TRBV28	TRBJ2-1
TGCAGCGTTGAGACAGGTGTAGAGACCCAGTACTTC	CSVETGVETQYF	12	NA	many	TRBV29-1	TRBJ2-5
TGTGCCAGCAGCAAGGGTTTACTAGCGGGAGTTCAAGATACGCAGTATTTT	CASSKGLLAGVQDTQYF	17	TRBD2	many	TRBV5-4	TRBJ2-3
TGTGCCAGCAGATTCGGCGACAGGGTGTCCTACGAGCAGTACTTC	CASRFGDRVSYEQYF	15	TRBD1	NA	TRBV28	TRBJ2-7
TGTGCCAGCAGCCTTGGACGGATAACTAATGAAAAACTGTTTTTT	CASSLGRITNEKLFF	15	NA	many	TRBV11-2	TRBJ1-4
TGCGCCAGCAGCTTGGAGGGACTAGCAGTCCCAGATACGCAGTATTTT	CASSLEGLAVPDTQYF	16	TRBD2	many	TRBV5-1	TRBJ2-3
TGTGCCAGCAGCCAAGAGAGGGTTGGGGTAGCGGGAGGCTCCTACGAGCAGTACTTC	CASSQERVGVAGGSYEQYF	19	TRBD2	many	TRBV3-1	TRBJ2-7
TGTGCCAGCAGCGTAGACACTCTTAATGAAAAACTGTTTTTT	CASSVDTLNEKLFF	14	NA	many	TRBV9	TRBJ1-4
TGTGCCTGGACGGCAGGGGCAAACCAGCCCCAGCATTTT	CAWTAGANQPQHF	13	NA	NA	TRBV30	TRBJ1-5
TGTGCCAGCCCGGCGACTCCTAACTCCTACAATGAGCAGTTCTTC	CASPATPNSYNEQFF	15	NA	NA	TRBV6-2/TRBV6-3	TRBJ2-1
TGCAGTGCTAGTATCCCTAGCGGGAGTATAGGTGAGCAGTTCTTC	CSASIPSGSIGEQFF	15	TRBD2	few	TRBV20-1	TRBJ2-1
TGTGCCAGCAGTTTAGCGGGCAGGGTGATCTCTGGAAACACCATATATTTT	CASSLAGRVISGNTIYF	17	NA	many	TRBV12-3/TRBV12-4	TRBJ1-3
TGTGCCAGCAGTTACGGGGAGACCCAGTACTTC	CASSYGETQYF	11	NA	many	TRBV6-1	TRBJ2-5
TGCAGTGCGAGCCGACACTCCTGGACCTACGAGCAGTACTTC	CSASRHSWTYEQYF	14	NA	NA	TRBV20-1	TRBJ2-7
TGTGCCAGCAGGGACGATGCGGGAGCCCCGGGCTACGAGCAGTACTTC	CASRDDAGAPGYEQYF	16	TRBD2	NA	TRBV6-1	TRBJ2-7
TGTGCCAGCAGCCAAGATGCCCTTGGGGGCTCTGGAAACACCATATATTTT	CASSQDALGGSGNTIYF	17	NA	few	TRBV3-1	TRBJ1-3
TGTGCCAGCAGCGGGACTAGCGATGAGCAGTTCTTC	CASSGTSDEQFF	12	TRBD2	many	TRBV7-3	TRBJ2-1
TGTGCCAGCAGCAATAGCGGGATACGACGCGAGCAGTACTTC	CASSNSGIRREQYF	14	TRBD2	many	TRBV12-3/TRBV12-4	TRBJ2-7
TGCAGTGCTAGAGAAGGGTACCCCTACGAGCAGTACTTC	CSAREGYPYEQYF	13	NA	many	TRBV20-1	TRBJ2-7
TGTGCCAGCAGTTACGCGACAGGGGTCCCCGCAAATACTGAAGCTTTCTTT	CASSYATGVPANTEAFF	17	TRBD1	many	TRBV6-6	TRBJ1-1
TGTGCCAGCAGTTCCGGGACAGGGCGCCTCGCGCAGTACTTC	CASSSGTGRLAQYF	14	TRBD1	few	TRBV28	TRBJ2-7
TGTGCCAGCAGCGGCCCGACAGGGAGCTCCTACGAGCAGTACTTC	CASSGPTGSSYEQYF	15	TRBD1	many	TRBV5-6	TRBJ2-7
TGTGCCAGCAGCGTAGGACTAGCGGGCCGGGGGCAGTACTTC	CASSVGLAGRGQYF	14	TRBD2	many	TRBV9	TRBJ2-7
TGTGCCAGCAGTTCTATGGGGCTGGCGCAGCCCCAGCATTTT	CASSSMGLAQPQHF	14	NA	many	TRBV7-2	TRBJ1-5
TGTGCCAGCACCAGAGGACTAGCGGGAGCCGAGAACACCGGGGAGCTGTTTTTT	CASTRGLAGAENTGELFF	18	TRBD2	NA	TRBV2	TRBJ2-2
TGTGCCAGCAGCCCGACTAGCGGGGGCAGAGAGACCCAGTACTTC	CASSPTSGGRETQYF	15	TRBD2	many	TRBV7-2	TRBJ2-5
TGTGCCAGCAGCCAAGGGGGGCTGGGAGGGACCGGGGCCAACGTCCTGACTTTC	CASSQGGLGGTGANVLTF	18	NA	many	TRBV3-1	TRBJ2-6
TGCGCCAGCAGCTTGAAGGCGGGGACCGGGGAGCTGTTTTTT	CASSLKAGTGELFF	14	NA	few	TRBV5-1	TRBJ2-2
TGTGCCAGCACTCTTCGAAGAGGAAACACCATATATTTT	CASTLRRGNTIYF	13	NA	NA	TRBV28	TRBJ1-3
TGTGCCAGCAGAAAGGGGTCCCTCACGAGAGGCAATCAGCCCCAGCATTTT	CASRKGSLTRGNQPQHF	17	NA	many	TRBV28	TRBJ1-5
TGTGCCAGCAGCACCTCCAGGGGCGAGTATGGCTACACCTTC	CASSTSRGEYGYTF	14	NA	many	TRBV12-3/TRBV12-4	TRBJ1-2
TGCAGTGCTAGGGATGTGAGGGAGCAGTACTTC	CSARDVREQYF	11	NA	medium-sized	TRBV20-1	TRBJ2-7
TGTGCCAGCAGCTTGGGTAGCACCTACGAGCAGTACTTC	CASSLGSTYEQYF	13	NA	few	TRBV5-6	TRBJ2-7
TGTGCCAGCAGTGCTTGGGGGTACGATGGCTACACCTTC	CASSAWGYDGYTF	13	NA	few	TRBV12-3/TRBV12-4	TRBJ1-2
TGTGCCAGCAGCTTGGAATACAGTCAAGAGACCCAGTACTTC	CASSLEYSQETQYF	14	NA	few	TRBV5-8	TRBJ2-5
TGTGCCTGGAGTGTAACATCTCGCCCGGGTTTGCACACTGAAGCTTTCTTT	CAWSVTSRPGLHTEAFF	17	NA	NA	TRBV30	TRBJ1-1
TGTGCCAGCAGTGAAGCGATGGGGTGTAACTATGGCTACACCTTC	CASSEAMGCNYGYTF	15	NA	few	TRBV6-1	TRBJ1-2
TGTGCCAGTAGTAGCCGGATACCTCCTGGCGAGCAGTACTTC	CASSSRIPPGEQYF	14	NA	few	TRBV19	TRBJ2-7
TGTGCCAGCAGTTTCACGATTAGCGGGAGCTCCTACAATGAGCAGTTCTTC	CASSFTISGSSYNEQFF	17	TRBD2	many	TRBV7-8	TRBJ2-1
TGTGCCACCAGCCCGGTACATGGGGCTTGGACAGATACGCAGTATTTT	CATSPVHGAWTDTQYF	16	NA	few	TRBV15	TRBJ2-3